The rows below give T cell receptor beta chains drawn from one sample of a study of neurological immune-mediated disorders. TCRdb passed the 5' RACE reads through MiXCR, listing each CDR3 protein once. This sample has 40,000 to 55,000 distinct CDR3 sequences, with under 13% found just once. The specimen was PBMCs. The receptors originated from a woman in her thirties or forties with HTLV-1-associated myelopathy (HAM/TSP). Each CDR3 is given with its conserved first and last residue. Fields, in order: V gene, J gene, CDR3 protein.

V: TRBV9
J: TRBJ2-3
CDR3: CASSVGTSSTDTQYF

V: TRBV20-1
J: TRBJ2-5
CDR3: CSAREWRTGGTQYF

V: TRBV3-1
J: TRBJ2-4
CDR3: CASSQGPHVGIQYF

V: TRBV12-3/TRBV12-4
J: TRBJ2-6
CDR3: CASSLTPGANVLTF

V: TRBV7-3
J: TRBJ2-3
CDR3: CASSLLGQGPDTQYF

V: TRBV19
J: TRBJ1-1
CDR3: CASSISGTQLNTEAFF

V: TRBV5-1
J: TRBJ2-3
CDR3: CASSSGLAGGNTDTQYF

V: TRBV5-5
J: TRBJ2-5
CDR3: CASSSGLAGGTETQYF

V: TRBV6-2/TRBV6-3
J: TRBJ2-6
CDR3: CASSWTLWTGANVLTF

V: TRBV10-3
J: TRBJ1-2
CDR3: CAISVVGSGYTF

V: TRBV7-9
J: TRBJ2-4
CDR3: CASSPPTGLGEHIQYF

V: TRBV4-2
J: TRBJ2-3
CDR3: CASSPKGQGADTQYF

V: TRBV30
J: TRBJ2-1
CDR3: CATRTRLYNEQFF

V: TRBV20-1
J: TRBJ1-2
CDR3: CSARGRDGPYGYTF

V: TRBV11-3
J: TRBJ2-3
CDR3: CASSLGAGGPDTQYF

V: TRBV6-5
J: TRBJ2-6
CDR3: CASSYSTLSGANVLTF

V: TRBV6-6
J: TRBJ1-1
CDR3: CASSYGRAQGLNTEAFF

V: TRBV12-3/TRBV12-4
J: TRBJ2-7
CDR3: CASTSSHYEQYF

V: TRBV20-1
J: TRBJ2-7
CDR3: CSATNRDILSSYEQYF

V: TRBV5-1
J: TRBJ1-1
CDR3: CASSLQRNTEAFF

V: TRBV27
J: TRBJ1-5
CDR3: CASSQGTGGQPQHF

V: TRBV4-1
J: TRBJ2-3
CDR3: CASSQLTAVDTQYF

V: TRBV6-5
J: TRBJ2-2
CDR3: CATLRWMDRNTGELFF

V: TRBV12-3/TRBV12-4
J: TRBJ2-7
CDR3: CASSVHGAKNEQYF

V: TRBV2
J: TRBJ1-1
CDR3: CASSDGQGNTEAFF

V: TRBV5-1
J: TRBJ2-1
CDR3: CASSLARTALAGGGRTYNEQFF

V: TRBV6-1
J: TRBJ2-3
CDR3: CATCQNGGKGTDTQYF

V: TRBV24-1
J: TRBJ1-6
CDR3: CATIETDRDNSPLHF

V: TRBV20-1
J: TRBJ2-4
CDR3: CSAPTGGRNIQYF

V: TRBV5-1
J: TRBJ2-3
CDR3: CASIILAYPDSTDTQYF

V: TRBV5-1
J: TRBJ2-3
CDR3: CASSPPGTGGTQYF

V: TRBV5-3
J: TRBJ1-1
CDR3: CALKGAGEAFF

V: TRBV7-2
J: TRBJ2-3
CDR3: CASSLGLLGTDKQYF

V: TRBV6-6
J: TRBJ2-5
CDR3: CASSYSWTRQETQYF

V: TRBV14
J: TRBJ2-1
CDR3: CASSLDRGSYNEQFF

V: TRBV5-1
J: TRBJ2-7
CDR3: CASSLDNRDRLDEQYF

V: TRBV12-3/TRBV12-4
J: TRBJ1-5
CDR3: CASRGTGNQPQHF

V: TRBV5-4
J: TRBJ2-6
CDR3: CASSYDRGSGANVLTF

V: TRBV10-3
J: TRBJ2-5
CDR3: CAISGDTETQYF

V: TRBV10-3
J: TRBJ2-7
CDR3: CAISAGQGADEQYF

V: TRBV5-1
J: TRBJ2-5
CDR3: CASSSPGTSKETQYF

V: TRBV5-1
J: TRBJ2-7
CDR3: CASSQQGSEQYF

V: TRBV6-4
J: TRBJ2-1
CDR3: CASSDSGTSEEQFF

V: TRBV11-2
J: TRBJ2-7
CDR3: CASSLEQGGYEQYF

V: TRBV20-1
J: TRBJ2-5
CDR3: CSARIDRGTWETQYF

V: TRBV10-3
J: TRBJ2-7
CDR3: CAISESLGAAEQYF

V: TRBV2
J: TRBJ2-2
CDR3: CASKSGGYGELFF

V: TRBV20-1
J: TRBJ2-7
CDR3: CSAVAGTLYEQYF

V: TRBV28
J: TRBJ2-1
CDR3: CASSLSGPSYNEQFF

V: TRBV24-1
J: TRBJ1-3
CDR3: CATSDTGAGNTIYF

V: TRBV27
J: TRBJ2-2
CDR3: CASSLSYPPGTGGTGELFF

V: TRBV12-3/TRBV12-4
J: TRBJ2-7
CDR3: CASSPRDSIKYEQYF

V: TRBV27
J: TRBJ2-6
CDR3: CASSLSVHSGANVLTF

V: TRBV12-3/TRBV12-4
J: TRBJ2-5
CDR3: CASSQSGGEETQYF

V: TRBV12-3/TRBV12-4
J: TRBJ2-1
CDR3: CASSFIPARDRYYNEQFF

V: TRBV5-1
J: TRBJ2-3
CDR3: CASSLLQTTDTQYF

V: TRBV4-1
J: TRBJ2-1
CDR3: CASSQFTSGGTYNEQFF

V: TRBV6-6
J: TRBJ2-7
CDR3: CASSYSGQGGYEQYF

V: TRBV4-1
J: TRBJ1-5
CDR3: CASSSRVGKGQPQHF